This is a list of T cell receptor beta chains from one sample in a study of blood T cell repertoires in COVID-19. TCRdb's copy holds only in-frame clones and misses some; the assay was immunoSEQ multiplex PCR. This sample has about 140,000 clones, with roughly 89% found just once. Sample: peripheral blood. The receptors stem from a young man with COVID-19, enrolled during active disease. Both conserved end residues are part of each CDR3. D genes are given only for firm matches. Clone size is not always given. Where it is, it says once, few, many or a class for expanded clones.

clone_size: .
j_call: TRBJ2-1
d_call: TRBD2
v_call: TRBV11-2
cdr3_aa: CASSSGWGGSSSYNEQFF
cdr3_nt: TGTGCCAGCAGCTCAGGATGGGGCGGGAGTTCGTCCTACAATGAGCAGTTCTTC

clone_size: .
j_call: TRBJ1-5
d_call: TRBD1
v_call: TRBV10-3
cdr3_aa: CAISESGTGAQPQHF
cdr3_nt: TGTGCCATCAGTGAGTCCGGGACAGGGGCTCAGCCCCAGCATTTT

clone_size: .
j_call: TRBJ1-6
d_call: .
v_call: TRBV2
cdr3_aa: CASSDSGDDSPLHF
cdr3_nt: TGTGCCAGCAGTGATAGCGGGGATGATTCACCCCTCCACTTT

clone_size: .
j_call: TRBJ2-7
d_call: .
v_call: TRBV11-2
cdr3_aa: CASTPPGLRYEQYF
cdr3_nt: TGTGCCAGCACCCCCCCGGGACTCCGATACGAGCAGTACTTC

clone_size: .
j_call: TRBJ1-2
d_call: TRBD1
v_call: TRBV28
cdr3_aa: CASSRSSGTVGGYTF
cdr3_nt: TGTGCCAGCAGTCGATCCTCCGGGACAGTGGGTGGCTACACCTTC

clone_size: .
j_call: TRBJ2-7
d_call: TRBD2
v_call: TRBV11-1
cdr3_aa: CASSLASRTSEGEQYF
cdr3_nt: TGTGCCAGCAGCTTAGCCTCCAGGACTAGCGAGGGCGAGCAGTACTTC

clone_size: .
j_call: TRBJ1-1
d_call: .
v_call: TRBV27
cdr3_aa: CASNLNRFTEAFF
cdr3_nt: TGTGCCAGCAATCTAAACAGGTTCACTGAAGCTTTCTTT

clone_size: .
j_call: TRBJ1-2
d_call: .
v_call: TRBV9
cdr3_aa: CASSTPGYTF
cdr3_nt: TGTGCCAGCAGCACACCCGGCTACACCTTC

clone_size: .
j_call: TRBJ1-3
d_call: .
v_call: TRBV2
cdr3_aa: CASSARESGNTIYF
cdr3_nt: TGTGCCAGCAGCGCCCGAGAATCTGGAAACACCATATATTTT

clone_size: .
j_call: TRBJ2-3
d_call: .
v_call: TRBV20-1
cdr3_aa: CSARFFDTQYF
cdr3_nt: TGCAGTGCTAGATTCTTCGATACGCAGTATTTT

clone_size: .
j_call: TRBJ2-1
d_call: TRBD2
v_call: TRBV19
cdr3_aa: CASSGLAGGGEQFF
cdr3_nt: TGTGCCAGTAGTGGCCTAGCGGGAGGAGGTGAGCAGTTCTTC

clone_size: .
j_call: TRBJ1-1
d_call: TRBD1
v_call: TRBV4-3
cdr3_aa: CASSQNSGTGSTEAFF
cdr3_nt: TGCGCCAGCAGCCAGAACTCCGGGACAGGGAGCACTGAAGCTTTCTTT

clone_size: .
j_call: TRBJ1-5
d_call: TRBD1
v_call: TRBV6-2/TRBV6-3
cdr3_aa: CASGPGQGGGQPQHF
cdr3_nt: TGTGCCAGCGGCCCGGGACAGGGGGGGGGTCAGCCCCAGCATTTT

clone_size: .
j_call: TRBJ2-7
d_call: TRBD1
v_call: TRBV3-1/TRBV3-2
cdr3_aa: CASSPGGGQGNEQYF
cdr3_nt: TGTGCCAGCAGCCCTGGGGGGGGACAGGGGAACGAGCAGTACTTC

clone_size: .
j_call: TRBJ2-7
d_call: .
v_call: TRBV5-5
cdr3_aa: CASSFSQASYEQYF
cdr3_nt: TGTGCCAGCAGCTTTTCCCAGGCGTCTTACGAGCAGTACTTC

clone_size: .
j_call: TRBJ2-3
d_call: TRBD1
v_call: TRBV28
cdr3_aa: CASRSPGQGRLVGTDTQYF
cdr3_nt: TGTGCCAGCAGGTCCCCGGGACAGGGGAGATTAGTCGGCACAGATACGCAGTATTTT

clone_size: .
j_call: TRBJ2-1
d_call: .
v_call: TRBV19
cdr3_aa: CASSMGRQVYNEQFF
cdr3_nt: TGTGCCAGTAGTATGGGGCGACAGGTCTACAATGAGCAGTTCTTC

clone_size: .
j_call: TRBJ2-7
d_call: .
v_call: TRBV30
cdr3_aa: CAWSSSFYEQYF
cdr3_nt: TGTGCCTGGAGTTCCTCCTTCTACGAGCAGTACTTC

clone_size: .
j_call: TRBJ2-5
d_call: TRBD2
v_call: TRBV7-3
cdr3_aa: CASSQTSAQETQYF
cdr3_nt: TGTGCCAGCAGCCAGACTAGCGCCCAAGAGACCCAGTACTTC

clone_size: .
j_call: TRBJ1-2
d_call: .
v_call: TRBV6-1
cdr3_aa: CASSEEMGARNYGYTF
cdr3_nt: TGTGCCAGCAGTGAAGAGATGGGGGCCCGTAACTATGGCTACACCTTC

clone_size: once
j_call: TRBJ1-2
d_call: TRBD1
v_call: TRBV27
cdr3_aa: CASSPGTGGVEEGYTF
cdr3_nt: TGTGCCAGCAGTCCGGGGACAGGGGGCGTAGAAGAAGGCTACACCTTC

clone_size: .
j_call: TRBJ2-6
d_call: .
v_call: TRBV7-3
cdr3_aa: CASSIRGTASSGANVLTF
cdr3_nt: TGTGCCAGCAGCATCCGCGGGACGGCTAGCTCTGGGGCCAACGTCCTGACTTTC

clone_size: once
j_call: TRBJ2-1
d_call: .
v_call: TRBV28
cdr3_aa: CASSPSRFLNEQFF
cdr3_nt: TGTGCCAGCAGTCCGTCTAGATTCCTCAATGAGCAGTTCTTC

clone_size: once
j_call: TRBJ1-2
d_call: TRBD1
v_call: TRBV5-3
cdr3_aa: CARSLALKQGAPKYGYTF
cdr3_nt: TGTGCCAGAAGCTTGGCCCTGAAACAGGGGGCCCCTAAATATGGCTACACCTTC

clone_size: few
j_call: TRBJ2-3
d_call: TRBD2
v_call: TRBV14
cdr3_aa: CASSPTVLAGAWGTQYF
cdr3_nt: TGTGCCAGCAGCCCCACCGTACTAGCGGGGGCCTGGGGTACGCAGTATTTT

clone_size: .
j_call: TRBJ2-4
d_call: .
v_call: TRBV11-2
cdr3_aa: CASGLLGGLSENIQYF
cdr3_nt: TGTGCCAGCGGACTTTTGGGAGGATTAAGTGAAAACATTCAGTACTTC

clone_size: .
j_call: TRBJ1-4
d_call: .
v_call: TRBV18
cdr3_aa: CASSPDRNEKLFF
cdr3_nt: TGTGCCAGCTCACCAGACAGAAATGAAAAACTGTTTTTT

clone_size: .
j_call: TRBJ2-3
d_call: TRBD2
v_call: TRBV9
cdr3_aa: CASSVDSGTTDTQYF
cdr3_nt: TGTGCCAGCAGCGTAGATAGCGGGACCACAGATACGCAGTATTTT

clone_size: .
j_call: TRBJ1-3
d_call: TRBD1
v_call: TRBV4-3
cdr3_aa: CASSLRAQGAGNTIYF
cdr3_nt: TGCGCCAGCAGCCTAAGGGCACAGGGGGCTGGAAACACCATATATTTT

clone_size: .
j_call: TRBJ2-1
d_call: .
v_call: TRBV7-3
cdr3_aa: CASSLLQGGGEEQFF
cdr3_nt: TGTGCCAGCAGCTTACTCCAGGGAGGGGGAGAAGAGCAGTTCTTC

clone_size: .
j_call: TRBJ1-6
d_call: .
v_call: TRBV5-1
cdr3_aa: CASSYRVYHSPLHF
cdr3_nt: TGCGCCAGCAGCTACAGGGTTTATCATTCACCCCTCCACTTT

clone_size: .
j_call: TRBJ2-3
d_call: .
v_call: TRBV29-1
cdr3_aa: CSVGGGEGGTDTQYF
cdr3_nt: TGCAGCGTTGGTGGCGGGGAAGGAGGCACAGATACGCAGTATTTT

clone_size: few
j_call: TRBJ1-1
d_call: .
v_call: TRBV4-2
cdr3_aa: CASSQEFTNTEAFF
cdr3_nt: TGTGCCAGCAGCCAAGAATTTACTAACACTGAAGCTTTCTTT

clone_size: few
j_call: TRBJ1-1
d_call: TRBD1
v_call: TRBV19
cdr3_aa: CASRPTTGSPEAFF
cdr3_nt: TGTGCCAGTCGACCCACGACAGGGTCCCCTGAAGCTTTCTTT

clone_size: once
j_call: TRBJ1-4
d_call: .
v_call: TRBV29-1
cdr3_aa: CSVEAGPGEKLFF
cdr3_nt: TGCAGCGTTGAGGCAGGGCCAGGGGAAAAACTGTTTTTT

clone_size: .
j_call: TRBJ1-2
d_call: .
v_call: TRBV9
cdr3_aa: CASSLSGDNYGYTF
cdr3_nt: TGTGCCAGCAGCTTATCAGGGGATAACTATGGCTACACCTTC

clone_size: .
j_call: TRBJ2-1
d_call: .
v_call: TRBV7-2
cdr3_aa: CASSLGDRFRYNEQFF
cdr3_nt: TGTGCCAGCAGCTTAGGAGACAGGTTCCGATACAATGAGCAGTTCTTC

clone_size: .
j_call: TRBJ2-7
d_call: TRBD1
v_call: TRBV10-3
cdr3_aa: CAISEGPGQGFNEQYF
cdr3_nt: TGTGCCATCAGTGAGGGCCCGGGACAGGGGTTCAACGAGCAGTACTTC

clone_size: .
j_call: TRBJ2-1
d_call: TRBD1
v_call: TRBV29-1
cdr3_aa: CSVEGQGYNEQFF
cdr3_nt: TGCAGCGTTGAAGGACAGGGCTACAATGAGCAGTTCTTC

clone_size: .
j_call: TRBJ2-4
d_call: TRBD2
v_call: TRBV3-1/TRBV3-2
cdr3_aa: CASSQVGTSGKNIQYF
cdr3_nt: TGTGCCAGCAGCCAAGTCGGGACTAGTGGCAAAAACATTCAGTACTTC

clone_size: .
j_call: TRBJ1-3
d_call: TRBD1
v_call: TRBV27
cdr3_aa: CASSGGGTGHDTIYF
cdr3_nt: TGTGCCAGCAGTGGGGGGGGGACAGGTCACGACACCATATATTTT

clone_size: once
j_call: TRBJ1-1
d_call: .
v_call: TRBV6-2/TRBV6-3
cdr3_aa: CASSQSDRAAAHTEAFF
cdr3_nt: TGTGCCAGCAGTCAGTCGGATCGGGCAGCGGCTCACACTGAAGCTTTCTTT

clone_size: .
j_call: TRBJ2-1
d_call: TRBD2
v_call: TRBV7-2
cdr3_aa: CASSLAAFSYNEQFF
cdr3_nt: TGTGCCAGCAGCCTAGCGGCCTTTTCCTACAATGAGCAGTTCTTC

clone_size: .
j_call: TRBJ2-7
d_call: .
v_call: TRBV6-2/TRBV6-3
cdr3_aa: CASSHLESIYEQYF
cdr3_nt: TGTGCCAGCAGCCACCTCGAGAGTATCTACGAGCAGTACTTC

clone_size: .
j_call: TRBJ2-4
d_call: TRBD1
v_call: TRBV2
cdr3_aa: CASSGDRGFQSIQYF
cdr3_nt: TGTGCCAGCAGTGGAGACAGGGGGTTCCAAAGCATTCAGTACTTC